These 20 T cell receptor beta chains originate from one sample sequenced in a study of CD8+ T cells in alopecia areata. Treatment in this sample: oral pan-JAK inhibitor, 5-10 mg twice daily. Sequencing relied on a cDNA template that was reverse transcribed from extracted RNA. Libraries were prepared by immunoSEQ multiplex PCR; TCRdb keeps only in-frame clonotypes and omits some of them. The sample yields approximately 160,000 clones, around three fifths seen once. The sample was CD4+ T cells sorted from blood, taken at week 24, from a patient treated with tofacitinib. Receptors originate from a human donor with alopecia areata.

In its sample, this clone was seen a few times. The chain joins TRBV5-1 to TRBJ2-5, with 7 bases fitting TRBD2. The trim removed 5 bases at V and 2 bases at J, leaving 9 bases unmatched. The CDR3 spans 15 residues. Germline loops: CDR1 SGHRS, CDR2 YFSETQ. The CDR3 region has the DNA TGCGCCAGCAGACTTCTGGGCGGGGGACAAGAGACCCAGTACTTC. It codes for CASRLLGGGQETQYF.

This chain joins TRBV7-9 and TRBJ1-2; D is unresolved. The CDR3 covers 14 residues. V was cut by 1 base and J by 0 bases, with 6 bases left in between. Germline CDR1 is SEHNR and CDR2 is FQNEAQ (reference sequence). This CDR3 reads CASSLGQPNYGYTF. The CDR3 region has the DNA TGTGCCAGCAGCTTAGGGCAGCCTAACTATGGCTACACCTTC.

This chain links TRBV13 with TRBJ2-1, with D tentatively TRBD2 (6 bases). V was trimmed by 10 bases and J by 2 bases, leaving 15 bases between them. This CDR3 is 14 amino acids long. CDR1 and CDR2 (germline): PRHDT, FYEKMQ (reference sequence). CDR3 residues: CATRRDSTYNEQFF. The CDR3 DNA reads as TGTGCCACCCGCCGGGACTCCACCTACAATGAGCAGTTCTTC.

The V and J genes are TRBV4-1 and TRBJ2-1, with 12 bases identical to TRBD2. From germline, CDR1 is MGHRA and CDR2 YSYEKL. V gave up 3 bases and J gave up 0 bases; unmatched junction bases: 12. The CDR3 totals 20 residues. CDR3 in DNA: TGCGCCAGCAGCCAGACCCCCACTAGCGGGGGGCCGCTCTCCTACAATGAGCAGTTCTTC. Translated: CASSQTPTSGGPLSYNEQFF.

V usage is TRBV29-1 and J usage is TRBJ1-2, with TRBD1 identical over 9 bases. V was pared by 4 bases and J by 0 bases, with 3 bases of the junction left unmatched. CDR3 length: 14 amino acids. In germline, CDR1 is SQVTM, CDR2 ANQGSEA. The DNA of the CDR3 is TGCAGCGTTGGGACAGGGGTAGCTAACTATGGCTACACCTTC. Amino acid sequence: CSVGTGVANYGYTF. Drawing the rest from reference TRBV29-1 and TRBJ1-2, the complete variable domain is SAVISQKPSRDICQRGTSLTIQCQVDSQVTMMFWYRQQPGQSLTLIATANQGSEATYESGFVIDKFPISRPNLTFSTLTVSNMSPEDSSIYLCSVGTGVANYGYTFGSGTRLTVV.

The chain uses TRBV11-2 and TRBJ1-5; TRBD1 matches at 10 bases. This CDR3 comprises 15 residues. From germline, CDR1 is SGHAT and CDR2 FQNNGV. The V segment lost 5 bases and the J segment 1 base; nucleotides outside the gene matches: 2. This CDR3 reads CASSMGQGSNQPQHF. The CDR3 DNA sequence: TGTGCCAGCAGCATGGGACAGGGGAGCAATCAGCCCCAGCATTTT.

The rearrangement uses TRBV6-1 and TRBJ1-2; 8 bases fit TRBD1. The length of the CDR3 is 14 residues. V trimming: 3 bases; J trimming: 3 bases; junction bases outside the gene matches: 3. Germline V gene lookup returns CDR1 MNHNS and CDR2 SASEGT. In nucleotides, the CDR3 is TGTGCCAGCAGTGAGACAGGGGCACACTATGGCTACACCTTC. Translating it yields CASSETGAHYGYTF.

The V and J genes are TRBV4-2 and TRBJ1-5; TRBD1 is a possible D gene (5 bases). Trimming cost V 0 bases and J 2 bases, with 11 bases left between them. CDR3 size: 16 residues. Germline V lookup: CDR1 LGHNA, CDR2 YNFKEQ. The CDR3 sequence: CASSQDFQGGNQPQHF. Here the CDR3 DNA reads TGTGCCAGCAGCCAAGATTTTCAGGGCGGCAATCAGCCCCAGCATTTT.

The sample holds a few counts of this clone. This rearrangement joins TRBV14 to TRBJ1-3; possibly TRBD1 for D (6 bases). The CDR3 is made up of 16 amino acids. Germline-derived CDR1 and CDR2 are SGHDN and FVKESK. Trimming stripped 3 bases from V and 0 bases from J, with 12 bases between. In DNA form, the CDR3 reads TGTGCCAGCAGCCACCGGGACACCCACTCTGGAAACACCATATATTTT. It specifies CASSHRDTHSGNTIYF.

The chain has TRBV18 and TRBJ1-1, with D hard to call. Germline CDR1 KGHSH, CDR2 LQKENI. V was clipped by 4 bases and J by 4 bases, with 7 bases between them. The CDR3 runs 12 residues. Here the CDR3 DNA reads TGTGCCAGCTCACTGGCCGGCACTGAAGCTTTCTTT. Protein: CASSLAGTEAFF.

The chain links TRBV5-1 to TRBJ2-3; D gene unclear. The CDR3 runs to 14 residues. Trimming stripped 1 base from V and 2 bases from J, with 8 bases between. Germline assignment: CDR1 SGHRS and CDR2 YFSETQ. The CDR3 DNA reads TGCGCCAGCAGCTTGTCCCGGCACACAGATACGCAGTATTTT. Protein: CASSLSRHTDTQYF.

In this sample, this clone turned up once. V gene TRBV10-3 combines with J gene TRBJ2-5; D is unresolved. The germline gives CDR1 ENHRY, CDR2 SYGVKD. V was clipped by 2 bases and J by 4 bases, with 11 bases between them. The CDR3 consists of 14 residues. CDR3 amino acids: CAISERQSRETQYF. In DNA form, the CDR3 reads TGTGCCATCAGTGAGCGCCAGAGTCGAGAGACCCAGTACTTC.

The V and J genes are TRBV4-1 and TRBJ1-1; no definite D call. Deletions cut 1 base from V and 9 bases from J, with 15 bases between. The CDR3 is 14 amino acids. Germline V lookup: CDR1 MGHRA, CDR2 YSYEKL. DNA of the CDR3: TGCGCCAGCAGCCAAGTTGTATTGCTCGGGAAAGCTTTCTTT. This sequence encodes CASSQVVLLGKAFF.

DNA for the CDR3: TGTGCCAGCAGCCTCACAGCGAACACTGAAGCTTTCTTT. Translation gives CASSLTANTEAFF. The chain carries TRBV7-9 and TRBJ1-1; the D is unclear. This CDR3 contains 13 residues. V was pared by 5 bases and J by 1 base, with 8 bases between. Germline V gives CDR1 SEHNR, CDR2 FQNEAQ (reference sequence).

The chain has TRBV15 and TRBJ2-2; TRBD1 matches 7 bases. The V gene end was trimmed by 6 bases and the J gene end by 2 bases; junction bases not matched to a gene: 6. Germline CDR1 LNHNV, CDR2 YYDKDF (reference sequence). CDR3 length equals 15 residues. This CDR3 is CATRRDRLNTGELFF. CDR3 bases: TGTGCCACCAGGAGGGACAGACTAAACACCGGGGAGCTGTTTTTT. Using reference TRBV15 and TRBJ2-2 for the parts outside the CDR3, the full variable domain is DAMVIQNPRYQVTQFGKPVTLSCSQTLNHNVMYWYQQKSSQAPKLLFHYYDKDFNNEADTPDNFQSRRPNTSFCFLDIRSPGLGDTAMYLCATRRDRLNTGELFFGEGSRLTVL.

This clone was detected only a few times. This chain joins TRBV2 and TRBJ1-2, with D unresolved. The CDR3 has 12 amino acids. Between the trimmed V and J ends, which lost 2 bases and 8 bases, there was a span of 9 bases. Germline CDR1 and CDR2: SNHLY and FYNNEI. Here the CDR3 reads CASSETWLGYTF. DNA of the CDR3: TGTGCCAGCAGTGAAACGTGGTTAGGCTACACCTTC.

This clone has only a few counts. V and J are TRBV18 and TRBJ2-2, with unresolved D. The CDR3 consists of 14 residues. Germline assignment: CDR1 KGHSH and CDR2 LQKENI. With 3 bases removed from V and 1 base from J, the gap between germline ends came to 6 bases. CDR3 protein: CASSPRWNTGELFF. DNA of the CDR3: TGTGCCAGCTCACCTCGGTGGAACACCGGGGAGCTGTTTTTT.

The CDR3 DNA is TGTGCTAGTGGTGCCATCGGGGGACAGGGGCCTTCCTACAATGAGCAGTTCTTC. This translates into CASGAIGGQGPSYNEQFF. The J gene is TRBJ2-1, the V gene TRBV12-5; 10 bases are shared with TRBD1. V was clipped by 5 bases and J by 1 base; unmatched bases: 11. The V gene's germline CDR1 is LGHNT and CDR2 FRNRAP. This CDR3 spans 18 amino acids. The whole variable domain, filled in from reference TRBV12-5 and TRBJ2-1, reads DARVTQTPRHKVTEMGQEVTMRCQPILGHNTVFWYRQTMMQGLELLAYFRNRAPLDDSGMPKDRFSAEMPDATLATLKIQPSEPRDSAVYFCASGAIGGQGPSYNEQFFGPGTRLTVL.

This clone was detected once. The chain joins TRBV30 to TRBJ2-5; D ambiguous. The CDR3 is 12 amino acids. The germline V gene encodes CDR1 GTSNPN and CDR2 SVGIG (reference sequence). V lost 2 bases and J lost 4, with 8 bases in between. CDR3 coding DNA: TGTGCCTGGAGTATTTTAGCAGAGACCCAGTACTTC. It specifies CAWSILAETQYF.

The rearrangement joins TRBV9 to TRBJ2-3, with D unresolved. Trimming left V 0 bases short and J 4 bases short, with 9 bases between. The CDR3 runs 14 residues. Germline CDR1 reads SGDLS; CDR2 reads YYNGEE. The CDR3 DNA reads as TGTGCCAGCAGCGTAGGCCAGGTAGCAGATACGCAGTATTTT. Its protein product is CASSVGQVADTQYF. The variable domain in full, with the rest retrieved from reference TRBV9 and TRBJ2-3, is DSGVTQTPKHLITATGQRVTLRCSPRSGDLSVYWYQQSLDQGLQFLIQYYNGEERAKGNILERFSAQQFPDLHSELNLSSLELGDSALYFCASSVGQVADTQYFGPGTRLTVL.